This TCR beta chain was sequenced during a study of T cells after yellow fever vaccination. This CDR3 is built from 13 residues. Trimming removed 7 bases at V and 6 bases at J, with 16 bases between. Germline V gives CDR1 SEHNR, CDR2 FQNEAQ (reference sequence). In its sample, this clonotype was seen a few times. UMIs were added to TCR cDNA along with a universal primer site when it was made by 5'RACE template switching. In TCRdb, the 5' RACE reads were re-called with MiXCR into one record per CDR3 protein. Of 300,000 to 350,000 distinct CDR3 sequences in the sample, about 4.5% were seen once. The clonotype comes from a man between 18 and 35 years old who received the YFV17D yellow fever vaccine. The rearrangement links TRBV7-9 to TRBJ2-7; D unresolved. Sample: PBMCs, taken 15 days after the yellow fever booster vaccination. CDR3 sequence (DNA): TGTGCCAGCAACCCCAAGGCCTCTATCGAGCAGTACTTC. Its protein is CASNPKASIEQYF.